This T cell receptor (beta chain) was captured by sequencing in a study of T cell repertoires in cytomegalovirus infection. For the study at large: Public signatures in TCR beta pointed to CMV infection and matching HLA type. Points from the study as a whole: CMV carriers having the relevant HLA were flagged by cumulative public TCR beta family frequency. Across the ex vivo response, the dominant clonotypes were HLA-C-restricted CMV-specific TCR beta clonotypes.

A single record per CDR3 protein comes from TCRdb applying MiXCR to the reads. The sample carries around 350,000 distinct CDR3 sequences, less than 20% recorded once. Comment on this clonotype: The antigen is not known.

The V end was cut by 6 bases, the J end by 3 bases, with 24 bases between. The CDR3 length is 17 residues. Germline loops: CDR1 MNHEY, CDR2 SMNVEV (reference sequence). The sequencing sample was made of PBMCs. This chain uses TRBV27 with TRBJ2-7; weak D call: TRBD2 (7 bases). The receptor was derived from a human donor in good health (CMV status not recorded). Some clones in this sample may be carry-over from other donors' samples. CDR3 sequence reads: CASSPSPRGQILYEQYF. The CDR3, as DNA: TGTGCCAGCAGCCCCTCCCCGCGGGGGCAGATCCTCTACGAGCAGTACTTC.